The next 18 T cell receptor beta chains were all read from a single sample in a study of regulatory T cells in long-lasting Graves disease. Researchers made TCR beta libraries by using iRepertoire HTBI primers and running Arm-PCR on CDR3 regions. MiXCR, applied by TCRdb to the multiplex PCR reads, yields one record per CDR3 protein. The sample carries 700,000 or so distinct CDR3 sequences, around 30% recorded once. The sample's time point: persistent/refractory GD, antithyroid drugs over 5 years with positive TRAb. From RNA extracted from PBMCs, the TCR library was made. The material sequenced was peripheral blood mononuclear cells (PBMCs), taken when the disease was refractory, from a patient treated with antithyroid drugs. These receptors all stem from a female donor with Graves disease.

This clonotype was seen more than once but under ten times. V usage is TRBV20-1 and J usage is TRBJ1-2; a weak D match, TRBD1 (6 bases). CDR3 size: 13 residues. Germline CDR1 DFQATT, CDR2 SNEGSKA (reference sequence). V was shortened by 6 bases and J by 8 bases, with 19 bases between the two germline ends. The CDR3 is CSAENRESGGYTF. The CDR3 DNA sequence: TGCAGTGCGGAGAACAGGGAATCTGGGGGCTACACCTTC.

This clonotype was seen a few times. The chain uses TRBV28 and TRBJ1-5; D remains ambiguous. V dropped 7 bases and J dropped 0 bases, with 10 bases sitting between them. The CDR3 sequence is 14 residues long. CDR1 is MDHEN and CDR2 is SYDVKM in the germline V gene. CDR3 bases: TGTGCCAGCACCTTGAGTTATAGCAATCAGCCCCAGCATTTT. Its translation is CASTLSYSNQPQHF.

The chain uses TRBV20-1 and TRBJ1-1; TRBD1 is a possible D gene (6 bases). Germline CDR1 and CDR2: DFQATT and SNEGSKA (reference sequence). The CDR3 is 14 amino acids. The V and J ends lost 5 bases and 11 bases respectively, with 24 bases between them. The CDR3 protein is CSALPGTQLELAFF. Here the CDR3 DNA reads TGCAGTGCTTTACCCGGGACACAACTGGAGTTGGCTTTCTTT.

This clonotype was counted between two and nine times. The V call is TRBV28, the J call TRBJ2-7, with D perhaps TRBD1 (5 bases). Germline V gene lookup returns CDR1 MDHEN and CDR2 SYDVKM. The CDR3 contains 15 residues. Trimming took 4 bases from V and 0 from J, leaving 13 bases between them. CDR3 DNA: TGTGCCAGCAGTTCCCGACAGAAACCCTCCTACGAGCAGTACTTC. The encoded protein is CASSSRQKPSYEQYF.

This clonotype came up once. This chain connects TRBV7-6 to TRBJ1-1, with 8 nucleotides matching TRBD1. Germline V gives CDR1 SGHVS, CDR2 FNYEAQ. The CDR3 totals 15 residues. With V trimmed by 4 bases and J by 4 bases, 8 bases remained unmatched. The CDR3 region is CASSSPGGLTTEAFF. In DNA form, the CDR3 reads TGTGCCAGCAGCTCCCCAGGGGGCCTGACCACTGAAGCTTTCTTT.

Points on this clonotype: A junction boundary mismatches the germline segment, possibly from a read error. CDR3 sequence: CASSPTSPDYEQYF. CDR3 in DNA: TGTGCTAGCAGCCCCACAAGTCCCGATTACGAGCAGTACTTC. The chain is built from TRBV7-7 and TRBJ2-7, with no clear D. Germline-derived CDR1 and CDR2 are SSHAT and FNYEAQ (reference sequence). This CDR3 is 14 amino acids long.

A word on this clonotype: A much more abundant neighbour one base away suggests this may be a read error. The genes are TRBV12-3 or TRBV12-4 and TRBJ1-1, with a possible D match to TRBD1 (6 bases). The V gene lost 5 bases and the J gene lost 3 bases, with 25 bases spanning the gap. CDR3 length: 18 residues. The CDR3 loop is CASSPLPVFGRGHTEAFF. The CDR3, as DNA: TGTGCCAGCAGTCCCCTTCCGGTCTTTGGCAGGGGACACACTGAAGCTTTCTTT.

This clonotype was seen many times. This chain joins TRBV6-1 and TRBJ1-6; D is undetermined. The CDR3 has 14 residues. V lost 7 bases and J lost 9, with 16 bases in between. Germline V gene data show CDR1 as MNHNS and CDR2 as SASEGT. Here the CDR3 DNA reads TGTGCCAGCAAAGGAACGGGGTATGGTTCACCCCTCCACTTT. Protein: CASKGTGYGSPLHF.

The CDR3: CSARTTDNSPLHF. The CDR3 DNA is TGCAGTGCTAGAACCACAGATAATTCACCCCTCCACTTT. The J gene is TRBJ1-6, the V gene TRBV20-1; D is uncertain. This CDR3 contains 13 residues. Trimming pared 2 bases from V and 5 bases from J, leaving 7 bases between. Germline CDR1 is DFQATT and CDR2 is SNEGSKA (reference sequence).

The gene calls are TRBV3-1 and TRBJ2-7, with D perhaps matching TRBD2 (5 bases). V lost 0 bases, J lost 4 bases, and 13 bases lay in between. Germline loops: CDR1 LGHDT, CDR2 YNNKEL (reference sequence). This CDR3 has 15 amino acids. CDR3 amino acids: CASSQEEAALYEQYF. CDR3 nucleotide sequence: TGTGCCAGCAGCCAAGAAGAAGCGGCTTTATACGAGCAGTACTTC.

At least ten counts were recorded for this clonotype. The V gene is TRBV6-9, the J gene TRBJ1-2; TRBD1 is a possible D gene (6 bases). CDR1 and CDR2 from the germline V gene are MNHGY and SVAAGI. V lost 3 bases to trimming and J lost 4 bases, with 12 bases between them. The CDR3 spans 14 residues. Written as DNA, the CDR3 is TGTGCCAGCAGTTACGACAGGAGATCCTATGGCTACACCTTC. It is translated as CASSYDRRSYGYTF.

Only a few counts were recorded for this clonotype. The chain is built from TRBV6-9 and TRBJ1-2, with D maybe TRBD1 (6 bases). This CDR3 is built from 14 residues. Trimming shortened V by 3 bases and J by 4 bases, and 12 bases separated the two germline ends. Germline lookup yields CDR1 MNHGY and CDR2 SVAAGI. CDR3 amino acids: CASSYRGRSYGYTF. CDR3 DNA: TGTGCCAGCAGTTACAGGGGACGGTCCTATGGCTACACCTTC.

The chain recombines TRBV7-9 with TRBJ1-2, with 7 bases matching TRBD1. This CDR3 comprises 14 residues. V was pared by 1 base and J by 7 bases, with 6 bases of the junction left unmatched. Germline V CDR1 and CDR2: SEHNR, FQNEAQ (reference sequence). The CDR3 DNA reads as TGTGCCAGCAGCTTAGGGGTAGGGGGCTCTGGCTACACCTTC. This translates into CASSLGVGGSGYTF.

This clonotype was picked up many times. This chain connects TRBV7-9 to TRBJ2-5; D is unclear. Germline-derived CDR1 and CDR2 are SEHNR and FQNEAQ (reference sequence). Trimming removed 6 bases at V and 5 bases at J, with 7 bases between. The CDR3 has 11 amino acids. The CDR3 loop reads CASSLFETQYF. The CDR3 nucleotides read TGTGCCAGCAGTTTATTCGAGACCCAGTACTTC.

V is TRBV10-3 and J is TRBJ1-5, with D possibly being TRBD1 (5 bases). Germline CDR1 and CDR2: ENHRY and SYGVKD. V was shortened by 1 base and J by 4 bases, with 11 bases between the two germline ends. The CDR3 is 15 amino acids. The chain's CDR3 is CAISEFGTGNQPQHF. CDR3 bases: TGTGCCATCAGTGAGTTCGGGACCGGTAATCAGCCCCAGCATTTT.

The table lists this clonotype with a few counts. V is TRBV14 and J is TRBJ2-5, with 7 bases matching TRBD2. With V trimmed by 3 bases and J by 2 bases, 3 bases remained unmatched. The germline gives CDR1 SGHDN, CDR2 FVKESK. This CDR3 spans 14 amino acids. Here the CDR3 reads CASSHGLGQETQYF. Written as DNA, the CDR3 is TGTGCCAGCAGCCATGGACTAGGGCAAGAGACCCAGTACTTC.

This clonotype was seen a few times. J is TRBJ1-2 and V is TRBV30; perhaps TRBD1 as D (6 bases). The V end lost 5 bases, the J end lost 3 bases, and 13 bases lay between the germline ends. CDR3 length equals 13 residues. CDR1 is GTSNPN, CDR2 SVGIG, per germline (reference sequence). The CDR3 region is CAWSSGADYGYTF. Written as DNA, the CDR3 is TGTGCCTGGTCCTCAGGGGCAGACTATGGCTACACCTTC.

The sample holds many counts of this clonotype. The chain uses TRBV29-1 and TRBJ2-7; 7 bases are a match to TRBD1. V trimming: 3 bases; J trimming: 5 bases; junction bases outside the gene matches: 7. Germline assignment: CDR1 SQVTM and CDR2 ANQGSEA. The length of the CDR3 is 13 residues. The CDR3, as DNA: TGCAGCGTTGATGGTGAAGGGGGCAACGAGCAGTACTTC. This gives the protein CSVDGEGGNEQYF.